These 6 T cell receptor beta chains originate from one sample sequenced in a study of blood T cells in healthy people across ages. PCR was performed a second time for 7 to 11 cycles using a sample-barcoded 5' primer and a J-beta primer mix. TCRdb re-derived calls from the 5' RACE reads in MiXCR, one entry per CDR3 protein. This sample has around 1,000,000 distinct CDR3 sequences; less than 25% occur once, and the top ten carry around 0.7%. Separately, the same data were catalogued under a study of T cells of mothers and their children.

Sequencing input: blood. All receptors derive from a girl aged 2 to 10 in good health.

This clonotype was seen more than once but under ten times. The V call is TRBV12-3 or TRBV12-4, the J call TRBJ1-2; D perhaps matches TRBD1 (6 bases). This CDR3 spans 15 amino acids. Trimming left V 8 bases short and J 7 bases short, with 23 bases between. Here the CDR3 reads CASAYGGPRSSGYTF. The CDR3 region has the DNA TGTGCCAGCGCCTATGGGGGCCCCCGGTCGTCTGGCTACACCTTC.

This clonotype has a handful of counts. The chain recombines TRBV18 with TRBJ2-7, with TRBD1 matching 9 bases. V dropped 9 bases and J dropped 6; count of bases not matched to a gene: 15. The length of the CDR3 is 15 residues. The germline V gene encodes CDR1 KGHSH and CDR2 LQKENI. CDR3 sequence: CASSISTGGEGEQYF. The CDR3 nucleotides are TGTGCCAGTTCCATTTCCACAGGGGGCGAAGGCGAGCAGTACTTC.

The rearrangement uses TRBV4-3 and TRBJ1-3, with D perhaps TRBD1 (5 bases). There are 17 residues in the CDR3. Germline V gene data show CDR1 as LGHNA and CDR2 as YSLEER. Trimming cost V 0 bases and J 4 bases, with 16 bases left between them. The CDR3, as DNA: TGCGCCAGCAGCCAAGATCGAGGGGCGGCTATGGGAAACACCATATATTTT. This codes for CASSQDRGAAMGNTIYF.

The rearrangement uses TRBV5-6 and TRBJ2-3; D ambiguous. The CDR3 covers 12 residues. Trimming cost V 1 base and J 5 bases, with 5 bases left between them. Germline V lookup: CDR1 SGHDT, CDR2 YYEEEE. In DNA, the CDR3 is TGTGCCAGCAGCTTGATTCAAGATACGCAGTATTTT. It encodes CASSLIQDTQYF.

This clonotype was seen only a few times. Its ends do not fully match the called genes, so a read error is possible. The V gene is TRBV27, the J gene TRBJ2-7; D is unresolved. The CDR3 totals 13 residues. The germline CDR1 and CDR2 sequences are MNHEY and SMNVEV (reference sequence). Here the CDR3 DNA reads TGTGCCTGCAGTTTGGGCGTTACCTACGAGCAGTACTTC. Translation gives CACSLGVTYEQYF.

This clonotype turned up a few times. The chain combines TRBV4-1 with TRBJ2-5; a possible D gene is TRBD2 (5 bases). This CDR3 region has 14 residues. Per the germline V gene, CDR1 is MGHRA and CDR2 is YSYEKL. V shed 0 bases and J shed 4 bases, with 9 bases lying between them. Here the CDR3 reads CASSQDSAGETQYF. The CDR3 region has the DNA TGCGCCAGCAGCCAAGATTCGGCGGGAGAGACCCAGTACTTC.